One and the same sample provided the 16 T cell receptor beta chains below, sequenced in a study of CD8 T cells in ankylosing spondylitis. TCRdb processed the 5' RACE reads anew with MiXCR; each CDR3 protein has one entry. The sample carries 150,000 to 200,000 distinct CDR3 sequences, roughly 13% recorded once. Sequencing input: blood, either unsorted or a sorted T cell fraction (not recorded which). The receptors derive from a female donor with ankylosing spondylitis or in good health (not recorded which).

The sample holds many counts of this clonotype. This chain uses TRBV7-2 with TRBJ2-1, with D unresolved. The CDR3 spans 13 residues. Germline lookup yields CDR1 SGHTA and CDR2 FQGNSA. Trimming took off 3 bases at V and 6 bases at J, with 9 bases between the two ends. CDR3 coding DNA: TGTGCCAGCAGCTTCGCGGAGCCCAATGAGCAGTTCTTC. Translating it yields CASSFAEPNEQFF. The variable domain in full, with the rest retrieved from reference TRBV7-2 and TRBJ2-1, is GAGVSQSPSNKVTEKGKDVELRCDPISGHTALYWYRQSLGQGLEFLIYFQGNSAPDKSGLPSDRFSAERTGGSVSTLTIQRTQQEDSAVYLCASSFAEPNEQFFGPGTRLTVL.

This clonotype was found many times. The V and J genes are TRBV7-9 and TRBJ2-1; 13 positions agree with TRBD2. The CDR3 totals 15 residues. With 5 bases clipped from V and 8 bases from J, the junction kept 6 bases outside the gene matches. Germline CDR1 is SEHNR and CDR2 is FQNEAQ (reference sequence). In DNA, the CDR3 is TGTGCCAGCAGCGTAACTAGCGGGAGGGCCCATGAGCAGTTCTTC. It translates to CASSVTSGRAHEQFF.

The chain links TRBV4-3 to TRBJ2-3; 7 bases fit TRBD2. The germline V gene encodes CDR1 LGHNA and CDR2 YSLEER. Losses at the gene ends were 6 bases for V and 6 bases for J; bases not matched to a gene: 12. This CDR3 comprises 15 residues. As DNA, the CDR3 is TGCGCCAGCAGTCAGACGGGGGAGGGGTTGGATACGCAGTATTTT. Translated, it gives CASSQTGEGLDTQYF.

In this sample, this clonotype turned up a few times. The gene calls are TRBV20-1 and TRBJ1-2; 7 bases are a match to TRBD1. Germline V lookup: CDR1 DFQATT, CDR2 SNEGSKA (reference sequence). Losses at the gene ends were 2 bases for V and 7 bases for J; bases not matched to a gene: 10. The CDR3 has 14 amino acids. The CDR3 spells CSARRTGGRAGYTF. The CDR3 region has the DNA TGCAGTGCTAGACGGACAGGAGGAAGGGCTGGCTACACCTTC.

This sequence joins TRBV20-1 and TRBJ2-3; 12 bases are a match to TRBD2. The CDR3 sequence is 14 residues long. J gave up 4 bases and V 4 bases, and 3 bases lay outside the gene matches. CDR1 and CDR2 from the germline V gene are DFQATT and SNEGSKA (reference sequence). The CDR3 nucleotides are TGCAGTGCTATTGCTAGCGGGAGGGCAGATACGCAGTATTTT. Translating it yields CSAIASGRADTQYF.

The chain combines TRBV5-1 with TRBJ1-5; the D is unclear. The CDR3 covers 15 residues. Germline CDR1 reads SGHRS; CDR2 reads YFSETQ. V lost 2 bases to trimming and J lost 8 bases, with 17 bases between them. The CDR3 DNA sequence: TGCGCCAGCAGCTTAAGGCCGGCAGACGGTGAGCCCCAGCATTTT. It encodes CASSLRPADGEPQHF.

This sequence joins TRBV11-3 and TRBJ1-5, with D tentatively TRBD1 (6 bases). V dropped 4 bases and J dropped 7 bases, with 17 bases sitting between them. The germline gives CDR1 SGHNT, CDR2 YENEEA. CDR3 length: 15 amino acids. In DNA form, the CDR3 reads TGTGCCAGCAGCTCGCACAGGGAAGCGGGGCAGCCCCAGCATTTT. It translates to CASSSHREAGQPQHF. The full variable domain, its missing parts supplied by reference TRBV11-3 and TRBJ1-5, is EAGVVQSPRYKIIEKKQPVAFWCNPISGHNTLYWYLQNLGQGPELLIRYENEEAVDDSQLPKDRFSAERLKGVDSTLKIQPAELGDSAVYLCASSSHREAGQPQHFGDGTRLSIL.

This clonotype appeared a few times. This chain uses TRBV29-1 with TRBJ1-2; tentative D call: TRBD1 (6 bases). Germline V lookup: CDR1 SQVTM, CDR2 ANQGSEA. The CDR3 is made up of 18 amino acids. V was pared by 2 bases and J by 2 bases, with 24 bases between. The CDR3 nucleotides are TGCAGCGTTGAACGGATCCCGGGGCTACAGGGATCCAACTATGGCTACACCTTC. Protein sequence: CSVERIPGLQGSNYGYTF.

About this clonotype itself: A much larger clone sits a single nucleotide away, making a read error possible. The chain uses TRBV7-2 and TRBJ2-2; D not certain. Germline V CDR1 and CDR2: SGHTA, FQGNSA. The CDR3 extends over 15 amino acids. The DNA for the CDR3 is TGTGCCAGCGGCTTTGGCCAGGAAAACACCGGGGAGCTGTTTTTT. The encoded protein is CASGFGQENTGELFF.

This chain links TRBV27 with TRBJ1-5; D is possibly TRBD1 (5 bases). Germline lookup yields CDR1 MNHEY and CDR2 SMNVEV (reference sequence). The CDR3 length is 15 residues. V gave up 3 bases and J gave up 2 bases, with 11 bases separating them. The CDR3 DNA follows: TGTGCCAGCAGTTTCTCGGGGGTTGGCAATCAGCCCCAGCATTTT. Amino acid sequence: CASSFSGVGNQPQHF.

In this sample, this clonotype turned up many times. This chain links TRBV2 with TRBJ1-2, with no clear D. Germline V CDR1 and CDR2: SNHLY, FYNNEI. V dropped 6 bases and J dropped 2 bases, with 13 bases sitting between them. CDR3 length: 14 residues. In DNA, the CDR3 is TGTGCCAGCAGGCCCAGGACCGAGAACTATGGCTACACCTTC. It translates to CASRPRTENYGYTF.

This clonotype showed up just a few times. The V and J genes are TRBV19 and TRBJ2-7; a weak D match, TRBD1 (5 bases). The CDR3 length is 14 residues. CDR1 is LNHDA and CDR2 is SQIVND in the germline V gene (reference sequence). V lost 5 bases to trimming and J lost 0 bases, with 11 bases between them. CDR3 protein: CASSFQTASYEQYF. In DNA, the CDR3 is TGTGCCAGTAGTTTTCAGACAGCCTCCTACGAGCAGTACTTC. The full variable domain, with the rest looked up from reference TRBV19 and TRBJ2-7, is DGGITQSPKYLFRKEGQNVTLSCEQNLNHDAMYWYRQDPGQGLRLIYYSQIVNDFQKGDIAEGYSVSREKKESFPLTVTSAQKNPTAFYLCASSFQTASYEQYFGPGTRLTVT.

This clonotype was counted between two and nine times. The V call is TRBV5-1, the J call TRBJ2-1; TRBD2 matches 11 bases. CDR1 is SGHRS and CDR2 is YFSETQ in the germline V gene. This CDR3 has 15 amino acids. V gave up 4 bases and J gave up 10 bases; unmatched junction bases: 10. CDR3 nucleotide sequence: TGCGCCAGCAGCCAACTAGCGGGAGAGGGGCTGGAGCAGTTCTTC. Protein: CASSQLAGEGLEQFF.

V and J are TRBV7-3 and TRBJ1-2; possible D gene TRBD1, 5 bases. V was pared by 5 bases and J by 13 bases, with 20 bases between. This CDR3 is 13 amino acids long. Germline loops: CDR1 SGHTA, CDR2 FQGTGA. The CDR3, as DNA: TGTGCCAGCAGCCCCACCTCGGGACGTCGGGCCACCTTC. As protein: CASSPTSGRRATF.

The chain uses TRBV28 and TRBJ2-7, with TRBD2 matching 8 bases. J lost 4 bases, V lost 6 bases, and 14 bases had no gene match. CDR1 MDHEN and CDR2 SYDVKM come from the germline V gene. CDR3 size: 16 residues. The CDR3 loop is CASSPGSGRASYEQYF. The CDR3 DNA sequence: TGTGCCAGCAGCCCCGGGTCCGGGAGGGCCAGTTACGAGCAGTACTTC.

This clonotype was recorded at least ten times. The chain combines TRBV7-8 with TRBJ2-3; 8 bases map to TRBD1. This CDR3 region has 15 residues. J gave up 0 bases and V 6 bases, and 5 bases lay outside the gene matches. Germline lookup yields CDR1 SGHVS and CDR2 FQNEAQ. The CDR3 is CASRRGTGSTDTQYF. The CDR3, as DNA: TGTGCCAGCAGGCGCGGGACAGGAAGCACAGATACGCAGTATTTT.